This T cell receptor (beta chain) was captured in a study of cytomegalovirus exposure and HLA in healthy donors. Vbeta (60) and Jbeta (13) primers were used in the PCR. Sequencing used immunoSEQ multiplex PCR; TCRdb keeps in-frame clones, though not all of them. The sample shows some 120,000 clones, over 60% of them seen only once. The length of the CDR3 is 14 residues. With 0 bases clipped from V and 7 bases from J, the junction kept 3 bases outside the gene matches. Germline values: CDR1 SGHVS, CDR2 FQNEAQ. V usage is TRBV7-8 and J usage is TRBJ1-1, with 9 bases fitting TRBD1. The sequencing input was PBMCs. This clonotype was obtained from a young man in good health and CMV-seronegative. DNA for the CDR3: TGTGCCAGCAGCTTAGCGGACAGGGGCTATGAAGCTTTCTTT. Amino acid sequence: CASSLADRGYEAFF.